Listed here are 19 T cell receptor beta chains from one sample, sequenced in a study of blood T cell repertoires in COVID-19. Some clones are missing from TCRdb's copy, which holds only in-frame ones; the method was immunoSEQ multiplex PCR. The sample includes more than 400,000 clones, 87% seen only once; the top ten take roughly 0.7%. The sequenced sample consisted of PBMCs or T cells enriched from blood (not recorded which). The source of these receptors is a woman between 18 and 29 years old who had recovered from COVID-19.

The rearrangement uses TRBV29-1 and TRBJ2-7; a weak D match, TRBD1 (5 bases). V was cut by 3 bases and J by 1 base, with 13 bases left in between. CDR1 SQVTM and CDR2 ANQGSEA come from the germline V gene. This CDR3 region has 14 residues. CDR3 sequence reads: CSVDRTGDSYEQYF. CDR3 nucleotide sequence: TGCAGCGTTGATAGAACAGGCGATTCCTACGAGCAGTACTTC.

This chain links TRBV28 with TRBJ2-1; D is possibly TRBD2 (6 bases). This CDR3 is built from 20 residues. Germline V gene lookup returns CDR1 MDHEN and CDR2 SYDVKM. Trimming pared 2 bases from V and 0 bases from J, leaving 23 bases between. The CDR3 bases are TGTGCCAGCAGTTTACGTCAACTAGCCGGGAGTCCCTCCTCCTACAATGAGCAGTTCTTC. Protein sequence: CASSLRQLAGSPSSYNEQFF.

The chain is built from TRBV30 and TRBJ2-3; no clear D gene. Germline V CDR1 and CDR2: GTSNPN, SVGIG (reference sequence). Trimming removed 4 bases from V and 7 bases from J, with 18 bases in between. The CDR3 sequence is 14 residues long. Here the CDR3 reads CAWNMERDSYTQYF. The CDR3 bases are TGTGCCTGGAATATGGAGAGAGACTCGTATACGCAGTATTTT.

This chain joins TRBV27 and TRBJ1-5; a weak D match, TRBD1 (6 bases). V lost 4 bases, J lost 3 bases, and 13 bases lay in between. CDR3 length: 15 amino acids. Germline CDR1 reads MNHEY; CDR2 reads SMNVEV (reference sequence). The CDR3 nucleotides read TGTGCCAGCAGTTCCCTACGGGACACCAATCAGCCCCAGCATTTT. It specifies CASSSLRDTNQPQHF.

The chain links TRBV6-5 to TRBJ1-1; no clear D gene. The CDR3 totals 13 residues. The V gene's germline CDR1 is MNHEY and CDR2 SVGAGI. The V end was cut by 6 bases, the J end by 5 bases, with 13 bases between. The CDR3 spells CASSQSLSTEAFF. The CDR3 region has the DNA TGTGCCAGCAGCCAATCACTGTCGACTGAAGCTTTCTTT.

The V gene is TRBV3-1 (or the pseudogene TRBV3-2), the J gene TRBJ2-6, with TRBD2 matching over 7 bases. CDR3 size: 17 residues. CDR1 and CDR2 (germline): LGHDT, YNNKEL (reference sequence). V gave up 0 bases and J gave up 3 bases; unmatched junction bases: 5. CDR3 in DNA: TGTGCCAGCAGCCAAGAGGCGGGGAGGGATGGGGCCAACGTCCTGACTTTC. Translation gives CASSQEAGRDGANVLTF.

V gene TRBV28 combines with J gene TRBJ1-6; 7 bases line up with TRBD1. Germline lookup yields CDR1 MDHEN and CDR2 SYDVKM. CDR3 length equals 14 residues. V gave up 10 bases and J gave up 7 bases; unmatched junction bases: 10. CDR3 amino acids: CAINNRGNNSPLHF. DNA of the CDR3: TGTGCCATAAACAACAGGGGAAACAATTCACCCCTCCACTTT.

This chain joins TRBV6-5 and TRBJ2-2, with D hard to call. V was cut by 5 bases and J by 4 bases, with 11 bases left in between. Germline V gene lookup returns CDR1 MNHEY and CDR2 SVGAGI. The CDR3 has 14 amino acids. The CDR3 DNA reads as TGTGCCAGCAGTCTTCGGGTCCTCACCGGGGAGCTGTTTTTT. Protein: CASSLRVLTGELFF.

The chain combines TRBV28 with TRBJ1-2, with 7 bases fitting TRBD1. The germline CDR1 and CDR2 sequences are MDHEN and SYDVKM. V trimming: 7 bases; J trimming: 8 bases; junction bases outside the gene matches: 10. The CDR3 length is 13 residues. CDR3 sequence reads: CASITDRVQGYTF. For the CDR3, the DNA is TGTGCCAGCATTACCGACAGGGTCCAAGGCTACACCTTC.

Written as DNA, the CDR3 is TGTGCCACCAGTAAGGCAGGGAACACCGGGGAGCTGTTTTTT. Residues: CATSKAGNTGELFF. The chain employs TRBV24-1 and TRBJ2-2; no firm D call. CDR1 KGHDR and CDR2 SFDVKD come from the germline V gene. V was trimmed by 6 bases and J by 1 base, leaving 8 bases between them. This CDR3 comprises 14 residues.

This clone was detected only once. This sequence joins TRBV12-3 or TRBV12-4 and TRBJ1-2, with TRBD1 as a possible D gene (6 bases). Between the trimmed V and J ends, which lost 10 bases and 3 bases, there was a span of 12 bases. The CDR3 has 12 residues. The CDR3 DNA sequence: TGTGCCACCTCCAGGGGAGACTATGGCTACACCTTC. This codes for CATSRGDYGYTF.

This clone occurred a few times. At the DNA level, this CDR3 is encoded by other sequences in the same sample as well. The V gene is TRBV5-1, the J gene TRBJ1-1, with D perhaps TRBD1 (6 bases). Looked up from germline, CDR1 is SGHRS and CDR2 is YFSETQ. Between the trimmed V and J ends, which lost 2 bases and 2 bases, there was a span of 7 bases. CDR3 length equals 13 residues. The CDR3: CASSLQGNTEAFF. For the CDR3, the DNA is TGCGCCAGCAGCTTACAGGGTAACACTGAAGCTTTCTTT.

V and J are TRBV2 and TRBJ2-1; 9 nucleotides agree with TRBD2. J was trimmed by 7 bases and V by 3 bases; bases with no gene match: 4. This CDR3 contains 14 residues. Germline CDR1 is SNHLY and CDR2 is FYNNEI. CDR3 residues: CASSDERGVNEQFF. The CDR3 DNA is TGTGCCAGCAGTGATGAGCGGGGGGTGAATGAGCAGTTCTTC.

Of note for this clone: This CDR3 is also generated by other DNA sequences in the sample. The chain links TRBV10-3 to TRBJ1-1; 8 bases line up with TRBD1. J lost 5 bases, V lost 6 bases, and 2 bases had no gene match. Looked up from germline, CDR1 is ENHRY and CDR2 is SYGVKD. The CDR3 contains 12 residues. CDR3 amino acids: CAIRTGGTEAFF. In DNA form, the CDR3 reads TGTGCCATCAGAACAGGGGGGACTGAAGCTTTCTTT.

This clone showed up just once. The chain uses TRBV30 and TRBJ2-1, with D unclear. Trimming took off 0 bases at V and 5 bases at J, with 11 bases between the two ends. Germline loops: CDR1 GTSNPN, CDR2 SVGIG (reference sequence). This CDR3 has 14 residues. The CDR3 protein is CAWSVDSLHNEQFF. Here the CDR3 DNA reads TGTGCCTGGAGTGTAGACTCTCTACACAATGAGCAGTTCTTC. Supplemented by reference TRBV30 and TRBJ2-1, the full variable domain reads SQTIHQWPATLVQPVGSPLSLECTVEGTSNPNLYWYRQAAGRGLQLLFYSVGIGQISSEVPQNLSASRPQDRQFILSSKKLLLSDSGFYLCAWSVDSLHNEQFFGPGTRLTVL.

The V call is TRBV7-9, the J call TRBJ2-5; maybe TRBD2 (7 bases). CDR3 length equals 16 residues. The V gene lost 2 bases and the J gene lost 5 bases, with 18 bases spanning the gap. CDR1 and CDR2 (germline): SEHNR, FQNEAQ (reference sequence). CDR3 sequence reads: CASSLRGGDTGETQYF. The CDR3 nucleotides read TGTGCCAGCAGCTTAAGAGGGGGGGATACGGGTGAGACCCAGTACTTC. Full variable domain (missing parts from reference TRBV7-9 and TRBJ2-5): DTGVSQNPRHKITKRGQNVTFRCDPISEHNRLYWYRQTLGQGPEFLTYFQNEAQLEKSRLLSDRFSAERPKGSFSTLEIQRTEQGDSAMYLCASSLRGGDTGETQYFGPGTRLLVL.

This clone came up a few times. This chain connects TRBV7-2 to TRBJ1-1; D is unresolved. The CDR3 is 15 residues long. Per the germline V gene, CDR1 is SGHTA and CDR2 is FQGNSA. The V gene lost 0 bases and the J gene lost 2 bases, with 10 bases spanning the gap. The CDR3, as DNA: TGTGCCAGCAGCTTAGCGCTTACAGCCAACACTGAAGCTTTCTTT. Protein product: CASSLALTANTEAFF. Looking up the rest from reference TRBV7-2 and TRBJ1-1 gives the full variable domain: GAGVSQSPSNKVTEKGKDVELRCDPISGHTALYWYRQSLGQGLEFLIYFQGNSAPDKSGLPSDRFSAERTGGSVSTLTIQRTQQEDSAVYLCASSLALTANTEAFFGQGTRLTVV.

V usage is TRBV19 and J usage is TRBJ1-5, with 7 bases that match TRBD1. Germline V gene data show CDR1 as LNHDA and CDR2 as SQIVND (reference sequence). This CDR3 is built from 14 residues. V lost 9 bases, J lost 0 bases, and 5 bases stayed unmatched. The CDR3 protein is CASQTGNSNQPQHF. The CDR3 DNA reads as TGTGCCAGCCAGACAGGGAATAGCAATCAGCCCCAGCATTTT.

The chain recombines TRBV5-1 with TRBJ1-6, with 11 bases aligning to TRBD1. The length of the CDR3 is 15 residues. Germline-derived CDR1 and CDR2 are SGHRS and YFSETQ. The ends lost 4 bases at V and 6 bases at J; junction bases unmatched: 3. CDR3: CASSDGTGGNSPLHF. The CDR3 DNA follows: TGCGCCAGCAGCGACGGGACAGGGGGTAATTCACCCCTCCACTTT.